This is a list of T cell receptor beta chains from one sample in a study of early T cells in non-severe SARS-CoV-2 infection. Via MiXCR, TCRdb re-called the 5' RACE reads, giving one row per CDR3 protein. The table shows 100,000 to 120,000 distinct CDR3 sequences, with 10% to 15% occurring only once. This specimen consisted of whole blood, obtained at baseline. The origin of the receptors is an adult who was a healthcare worker with PCR-confirmed SARS-CoV-2 infection or an uninfected control (not recorded which). The conserved cysteine and the conserved F or W are not part of the CDR3 here. Part of the rows lack a size; the others show once, few, many or a class for expanded clones.

TRBJ1-6	many	TRBV20-1	SARDSERSYNSPLH
TRBJ1-2	many	TRBV12-3/TRBV12-4	ASSFDRDYGYT
TRBJ2-1	few	TRBV29-1	SVDSAYNEQF
TRBJ2-7	.	TRBV28	ASRGSSGRYFYEQY
TRBJ2-2	few	TRBV24-1	ATSDSGAGGYTGELF
TRBJ1-6	few	TRBV5-1	ASSSQGQAHNSPLH
TRBJ2-1	few	TRBV29-1	SGSIAGLGQF
TRBJ2-5	few	TRBV20-1	SANLAGGRETQY
TRBJ1-5	.	TRBV5-6	ASSATHGTYNQPQH
TRBJ1-1	many	TRBV7-9	ASSSITRAVGTEAF
TRBJ2-2	few	TRBV7-9	ASSLGTSGGRATGELF
TRBJ1-1	few	TRBV5-1	ASSLVGGGNTEAF
TRBJ1-4	many	TRBV28	ASSYAVADSNEKLF
TRBJ2-3	few	TRBV4-2	ASSQTGTGLTDTQY
TRBJ2-7	.	TRBV2	ASRETGLPSYEQY
TRBJ2-1	.	TRBV9	ASSASGRTIDNEQF
TRBJ1-6	few	TRBV7-3	ASSLNPGAASPLH